A selection of T cell receptor beta chains follows, all from one sample in a study of cytomegalovirus exposure and HLA in healthy donors. Some clones are missing from TCRdb's copy, which holds only in-frame ones; the method was immunoSEQ multiplex PCR. The sample shows about 140,000 clones, about 80% of them seen only once. Specimen: PBMCs. The receptors originated from a woman aged 60-70 years in good health and CMV-seropositive. CDR3s include the opening cysteine and the closing phenylalanine or tryptophan. D genes are given only for firm matches. Some rows mark clone size as missing; the rest say once, few, many or name a class of expanded clone.

>.|TRBV7-9|.|TRBJ2-2
TGTGCCAGCAGGGAGCCCAGGGTGGCGGACACCGGGGAGCTGTTTTTT
CASREPRVADTGELFF
>.|TRBV4-3|.|TRBJ1-4
TGCGCCAGCAGCCAAGAAGTTGAGTCAGGGAATATCTATGAAAAACTGTTTTTT
CASSQEVESGNIYEKLFF
>.|TRBV5-8|.|TRBJ2-5
TGTGCCACCGACCCCGGCCCAGGGTTGTACCAAGAGACCCAGTACTTC
CATDPGPGLYQETQYF
>.|TRBV27|.|TRBJ1-2
.
CASSSSGNIYGYTF
>.|TRBV28|.|TRBJ2-7
TGTGCCAGCACCTCTCTAGGTCGCCGAGGGGGAAGATCCTACGAGCAGTACTTC
CASTSLGRRGGRSYEQYF
>.|TRBV6-5|.|TRBJ1-4
TGTGCCAGCAGTCCCGGCGGAAAACTGTTTTTT
CASSPGGKLFF
>.|TRBV27|.|TRBJ1-5
TGTGCCAGCAGTTCCCTGACAGGAACCGGGGGCAATCAGCCCCAGCATTTT
CASSSLTGTGGNQPQHF
>.|TRBV29-1|TRBD1|TRBJ2-1
TGCAGCGTTGAAGAGCCGGGACAGGGGGGGAATGAGCAGTTCTTC
CSVEEPGQGGNEQFF
>once|TRBV6-5|.|TRBJ1-2
TGTGCCAGCAAAGGGGCCACGTCGGCGTATGGCTACACCTTC
CASKGATSAYGYTF
>.|TRBV29-1|TRBD1|TRBJ2-7
TGCAGCGTGGCGGACAGGTTCCCCTACGAGCAGTACTTC
CSVADRFPYEQYF
>once|TRBV5-1|TRBD2|TRBJ2-1
TGCGCCAGCAGCTTGGCCGCTAGCGGGCCCCCTGATGAGCAGTTCTTC
CASSLAASGPPDEQFF
>once|TRBV2|TRBD1|TRBJ2-7
TGTGCCAGCAGTAGTGGAAGGGGGCAGTACGAGCAGTACTTC
CASSSGRGQYEQYF